The T cell receptor (beta chain) under discussion was sequenced for a study of Graves' ophthalmopathy and Graves' hyperthyroidism. About the study: Blood was drawn at initial diagnosis, before any treatment. Study results and limitations: Ophthalmopathy progression was predicted with around 71% sensitivity and about 72% specificity. Detected in blood as well were most expanded thyroid clonotypes with frequency above 0.001.

This CDR3 region has 14 residues. Germline loops: CDR1 SGHNT, CDR2 YYREEE (reference sequence). The junction had 3 bases not matched to a gene; V was cut back by 1 base and J by 4 bases. Amplification from RNA transcripts yielded the TCR beta CDR3 regions. A first-round RT-PCR used HTBI primers, followed by a second-round multiplex PCR. TCRdb redid the calling of the multiplex PCR reads with MiXCR, one entry per CDR3 protein. The top ten clones hold more than 2.5% of a sample with over 650,000 distinct CDR3 sequences, about 41% of them seen once. This clonotype was picked up a small number of times. Its antigen is currently unknown.

The rearrangement links TRBV5-4 to TRBJ1-2; 8 bases line up with TRBD1. The TCR was taken from an adult man with Graves' ophthalmopathy. The sequencing input was peripheral blood. The CDR3 protein is CASSLQGAPYGYTF. As DNA, the CDR3 is TGTGCCAGCAGCTTGCAGGGGGCTCCCTATGGCTACACCTTC. The variable domain in full, with the rest retrieved from reference TRBV5-4 and TRBJ1-2, is ETGVTQSPTHLIKTRGQQVTLRCSSQSGHNTVSWYQQALGQGPQFIFQYYREEENGRGNFPPRFSGLQFPNYSSELNVNALELDDSALYLCASSLQGAPYGYTFGSGTRLTVV.